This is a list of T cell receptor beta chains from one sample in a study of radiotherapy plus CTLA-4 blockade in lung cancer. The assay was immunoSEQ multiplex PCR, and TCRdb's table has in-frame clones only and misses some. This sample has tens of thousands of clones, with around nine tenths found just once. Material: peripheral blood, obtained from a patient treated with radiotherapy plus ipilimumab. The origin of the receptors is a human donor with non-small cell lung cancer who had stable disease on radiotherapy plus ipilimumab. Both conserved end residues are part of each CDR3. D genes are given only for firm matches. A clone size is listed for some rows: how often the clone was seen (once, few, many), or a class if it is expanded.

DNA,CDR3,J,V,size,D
TGTGCCAGCAGCTTAAAGCGGGTCGAAGCTTTCTTT,CASSLKRVEAFF,TRBJ1-1,TRBV7-3,.,.
TGTGCCAGCAGTCCACTAGCGGGGGGCCCGAATGAGCAGTTCTTC,CASSPLAGGPNEQFF,TRBJ2-1,TRBV7-3,.,TRBD2
TGTGCCAGTCGTCTAAGCTCCTATAATTCACCCCTCCACTTT,CASRLSSYNSPLHF,TRBJ1-6,TRBV19,.,.
TGTGCCAGCAGCTTAGACCTCTCCCGACGGTACAATGAGCAGTTCTTC,CASSLDLSRRYNEQFF,TRBJ2-1,TRBV11-2,.,.
TGTGCCAGCAGGCGGACACAGGGGACTGAAGCTTTCTTT,CASRRTQGTEAFF,TRBJ1-1,TRBV5-6,.,TRBD1
TGTGCCAGCAGGGCGACAGGGGCCTCTGGAAACACCATATATTTT,CASRATGASGNTIYF,TRBJ1-3,TRBV6-5,.,TRBD1
TGTGCCAGAAGAGAGCCGGGAATCTTTCAGCCCCAGCATTTT,CARREPGIFQPQHF,TRBJ1-5,TRBV5-3,.,.
TGTGCCAGCACCCTTAGAGGTTCTGGTCAGATCGGGGAGCTGTTTTTT,CASTLRGSGQIGELFF,TRBJ2-2,TRBV7-6,.,.
TGTGCCAGCAACCCCCAGGGACAGTACAATGAGCAGTTCTTC,CASNPQGQYNEQFF,TRBJ2-1,TRBV5-6,.,TRBD1
TGTGCCAGCAGTTTATGGTTAGGGGATCAGCCCCAGCATTTT,CASSLWLGDQPQHF,TRBJ1-5,TRBV27,.,.
TGTGCCAGCAGCAAAGTAGGGGGATGGGAAAAACTGTTTTTT,CASSKVGGWEKLFF,TRBJ1-4,TRBV21-1,.,.
TGTGCCAGCAGCTCGGGGACAGGTGGGGCCAACGTCCTGACTTTC,CASSSGTGGANVLTF,TRBJ2-6,TRBV7-2,once,TRBD1
TGTGCCAGCAGCGTAGGGGGCGGAACCTCGGTCTACGAGCAGTACTTC,CASSVGGGTSVYEQYF,TRBJ2-7,TRBV9,.,.
TGCAGCGTGAGGACAGGGGGCAGCACTGAAGCTTTCTTT,CSVRTGGSTEAFF,TRBJ1-1,TRBV29-1,.,TRBD1